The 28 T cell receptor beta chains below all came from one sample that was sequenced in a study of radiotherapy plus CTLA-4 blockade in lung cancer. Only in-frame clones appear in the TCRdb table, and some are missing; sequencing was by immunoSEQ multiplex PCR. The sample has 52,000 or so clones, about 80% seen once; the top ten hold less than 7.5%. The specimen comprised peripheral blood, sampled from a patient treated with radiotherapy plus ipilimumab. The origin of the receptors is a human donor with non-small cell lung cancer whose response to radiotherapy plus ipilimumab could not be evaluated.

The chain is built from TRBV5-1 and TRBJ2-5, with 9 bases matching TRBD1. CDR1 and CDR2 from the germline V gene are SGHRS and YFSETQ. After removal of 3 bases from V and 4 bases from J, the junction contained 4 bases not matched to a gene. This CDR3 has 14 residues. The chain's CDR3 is CASSSGTGRETQYF. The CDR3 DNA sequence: TGCGCCAGCAGCTCCGGGACAGGGAGAGAGACCCAGTACTTC.

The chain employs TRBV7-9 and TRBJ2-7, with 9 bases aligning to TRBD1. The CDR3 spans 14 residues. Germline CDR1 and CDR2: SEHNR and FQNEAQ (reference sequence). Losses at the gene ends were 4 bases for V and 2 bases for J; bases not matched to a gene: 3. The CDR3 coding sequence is TGTGCCAGCAGCTATACAGGGGGCACCTACGAGCAGTACTTC. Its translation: CASSYTGGTYEQYF.

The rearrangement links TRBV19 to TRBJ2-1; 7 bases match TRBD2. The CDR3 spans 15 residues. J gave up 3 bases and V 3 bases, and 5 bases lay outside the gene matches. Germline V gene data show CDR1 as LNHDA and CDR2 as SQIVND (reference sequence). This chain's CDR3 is CASSIPRGVYNEQFF. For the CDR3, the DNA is TGTGCCAGTAGTATCCCCCGGGGGGTCTACAATGAGCAGTTCTTC.

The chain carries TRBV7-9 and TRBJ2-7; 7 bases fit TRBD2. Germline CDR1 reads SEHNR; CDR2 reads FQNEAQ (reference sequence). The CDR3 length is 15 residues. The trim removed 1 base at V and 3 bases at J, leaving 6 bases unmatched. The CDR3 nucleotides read TGTGCCAGCAGCTTAGGAGCGGGACCTCTCTACGAGCAGTACTTC. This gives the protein CASSLGAGPLYEQYF.

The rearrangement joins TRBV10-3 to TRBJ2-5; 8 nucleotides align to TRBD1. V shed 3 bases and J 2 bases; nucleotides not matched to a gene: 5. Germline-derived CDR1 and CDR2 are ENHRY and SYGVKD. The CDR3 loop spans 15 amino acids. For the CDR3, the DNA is TGTGCCATCAGTGATCGAGGACAGGGACAAGAGACCCAGTACTTC. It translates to CAISDRGQGQETQYF.

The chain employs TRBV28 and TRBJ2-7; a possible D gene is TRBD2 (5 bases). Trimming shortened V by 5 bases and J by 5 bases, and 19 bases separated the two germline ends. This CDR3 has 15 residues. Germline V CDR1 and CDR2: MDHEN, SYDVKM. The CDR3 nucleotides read TGTGCCAGCAGTCCCTCAGGCCAGCGGCGGAACGAGCAGTACTTC. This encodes CASSPSGQRRNEQYF.

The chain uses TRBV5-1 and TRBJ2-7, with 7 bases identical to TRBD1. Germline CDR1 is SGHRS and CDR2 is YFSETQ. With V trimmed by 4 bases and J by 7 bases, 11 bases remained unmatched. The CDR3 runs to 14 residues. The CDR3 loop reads CASSPGTAAGEQYF. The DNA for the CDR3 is TGCGCCAGCAGCCCTGGGACAGCCGCCGGGGAGCAGTACTTC.

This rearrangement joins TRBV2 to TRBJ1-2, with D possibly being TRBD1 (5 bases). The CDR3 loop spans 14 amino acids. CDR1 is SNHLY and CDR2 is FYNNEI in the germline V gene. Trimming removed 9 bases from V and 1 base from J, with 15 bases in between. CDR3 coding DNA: TGTGCCAGGGGGACTGGAGCTATTAACTATGGCTACACCTTC. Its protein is CARGTGAINYGYTF.

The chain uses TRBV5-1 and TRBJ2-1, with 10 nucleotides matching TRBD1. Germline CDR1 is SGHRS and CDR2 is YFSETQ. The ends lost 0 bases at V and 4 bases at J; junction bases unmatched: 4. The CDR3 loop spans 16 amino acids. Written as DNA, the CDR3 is TGCGCCAGCAGCTTGGGGCCGGGACAGGGGTACAATGAGCAGTTCTTC. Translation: CASSLGPGQGYNEQFF.

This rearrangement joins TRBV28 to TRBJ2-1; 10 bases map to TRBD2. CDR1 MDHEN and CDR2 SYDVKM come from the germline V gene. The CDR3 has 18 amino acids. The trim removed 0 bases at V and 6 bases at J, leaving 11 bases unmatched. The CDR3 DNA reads TGTGCCAGCAGTTTATGGGGGACCCTAGCGGGAGAAGGCAATGAGCAGTTCTTC. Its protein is CASSLWGTLAGEGNEQFF.

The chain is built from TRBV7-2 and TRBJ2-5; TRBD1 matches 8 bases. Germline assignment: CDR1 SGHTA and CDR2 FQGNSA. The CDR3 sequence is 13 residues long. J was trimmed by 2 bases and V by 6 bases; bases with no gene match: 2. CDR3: CASSRDRQETQYF. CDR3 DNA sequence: TGTGCCAGCAGTCGGGACAGGCAAGAGACCCAGTACTTC.

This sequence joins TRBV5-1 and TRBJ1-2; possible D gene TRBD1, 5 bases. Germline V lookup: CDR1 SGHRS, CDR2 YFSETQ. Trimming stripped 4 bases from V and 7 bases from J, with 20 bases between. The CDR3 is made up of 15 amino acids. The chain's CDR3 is CASSHSDNPAGGYTF. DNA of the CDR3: TGCGCCAGCAGCCACTCGGACAATCCAGCGGGTGGCTACACCTTC. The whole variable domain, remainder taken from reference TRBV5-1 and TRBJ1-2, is KAGVTQTPRYLIKTRGQQVTLSCSPISGHRSVSWYQQTPGQGLQFLFEYFSETQRNKGNFPGRFSGRQFSNSRSEMNVSTLELGDSALYLCASSHSDNPAGGYTFGSGTRLTVV.

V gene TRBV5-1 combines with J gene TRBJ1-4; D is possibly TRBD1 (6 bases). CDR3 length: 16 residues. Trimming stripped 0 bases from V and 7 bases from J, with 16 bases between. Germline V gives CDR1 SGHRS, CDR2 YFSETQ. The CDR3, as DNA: TGCGCCAGCAGCTTGGGGGATACAGGGTACGGTGAAAAACTGTTTTTT. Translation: CASSLGDTGYGEKLFF.

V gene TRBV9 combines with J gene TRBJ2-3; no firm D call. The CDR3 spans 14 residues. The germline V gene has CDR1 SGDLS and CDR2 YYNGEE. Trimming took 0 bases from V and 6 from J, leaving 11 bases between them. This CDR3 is CASSVEAGWDTQYF. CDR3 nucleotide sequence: TGTGCCAGCAGCGTAGAGGCAGGCTGGGATACGCAGTATTTT. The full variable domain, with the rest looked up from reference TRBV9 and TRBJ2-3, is DSGVTQTPKHLITATGQRVTLRCSPRSGDLSVYWYQQSLDQGLQFLIQYYNGEERAKGNILERFSAQQFPDLHSELNLSSLELGDSALYFCASSVEAGWDTQYFGPGTRLTVL.

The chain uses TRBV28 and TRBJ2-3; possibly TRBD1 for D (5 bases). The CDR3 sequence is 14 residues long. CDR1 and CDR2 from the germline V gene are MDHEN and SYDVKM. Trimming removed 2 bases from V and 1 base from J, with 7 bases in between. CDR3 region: CASSLAGRTDTQYF. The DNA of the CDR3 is TGTGCCAGCAGTTTAGCAGGGCGCACAGATACGCAGTATTTT.

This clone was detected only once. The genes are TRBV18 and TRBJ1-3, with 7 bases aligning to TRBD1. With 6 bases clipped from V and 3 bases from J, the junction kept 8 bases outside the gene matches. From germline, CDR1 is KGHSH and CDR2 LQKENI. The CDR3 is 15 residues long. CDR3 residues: CASSQDRAVGNTIYF. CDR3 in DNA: TGTGCCAGCTCGCAAGACAGGGCAGTTGGAAACACCATATATTTT.

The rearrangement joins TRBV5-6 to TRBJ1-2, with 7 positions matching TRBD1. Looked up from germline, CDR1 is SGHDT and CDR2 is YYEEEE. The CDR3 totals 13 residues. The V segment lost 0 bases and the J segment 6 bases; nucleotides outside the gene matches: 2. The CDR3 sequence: CASSLVGGDGYTF. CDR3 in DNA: TGTGCCAGCAGCTTGGTAGGGGGCGATGGCTACACCTTC.

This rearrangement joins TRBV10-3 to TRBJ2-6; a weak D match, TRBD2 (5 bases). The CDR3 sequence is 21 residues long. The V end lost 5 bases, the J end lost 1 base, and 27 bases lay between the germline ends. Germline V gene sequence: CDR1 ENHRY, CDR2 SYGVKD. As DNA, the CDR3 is TGTGCCATCAGTCCGGGATCCGGCGCTCCCGAGTCGACATCTGGGGCCAACGTCCTGACTTTC. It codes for CAISPGSGAPESTSGANVLTF.

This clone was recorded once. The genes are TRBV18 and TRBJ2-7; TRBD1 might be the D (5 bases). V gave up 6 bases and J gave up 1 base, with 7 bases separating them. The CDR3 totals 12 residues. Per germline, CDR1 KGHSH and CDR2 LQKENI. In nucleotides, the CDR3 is TGTGCCAGCTCGCGACAGTCCTACGAGCAGTACTTC. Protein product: CASSRQSYEQYF.

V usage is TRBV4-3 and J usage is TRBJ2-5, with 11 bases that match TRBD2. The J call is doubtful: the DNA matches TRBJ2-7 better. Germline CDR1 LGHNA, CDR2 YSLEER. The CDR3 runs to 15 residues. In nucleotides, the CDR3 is TGCGCCAGCAGCCAGGGACTAGCGGTATCCTACGAGCAGTACTTC. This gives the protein CASSQGLAVSYEQYF.

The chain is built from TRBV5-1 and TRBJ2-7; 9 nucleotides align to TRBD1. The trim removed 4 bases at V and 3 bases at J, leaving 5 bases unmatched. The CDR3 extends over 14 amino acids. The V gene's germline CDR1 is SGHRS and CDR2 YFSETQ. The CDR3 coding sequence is TGCGCCAGCAGCGCATTGGGACAGGGCTACGAGCAGTACTTC. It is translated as CASSALGQGYEQYF.

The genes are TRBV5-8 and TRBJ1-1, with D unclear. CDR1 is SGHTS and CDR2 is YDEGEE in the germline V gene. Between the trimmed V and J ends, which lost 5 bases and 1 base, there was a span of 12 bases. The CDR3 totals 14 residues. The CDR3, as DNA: TGTGCCAGCAGACATGACCAGCGGAACACTGAAGCTTTCTTT. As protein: CASRHDQRNTEAFF.

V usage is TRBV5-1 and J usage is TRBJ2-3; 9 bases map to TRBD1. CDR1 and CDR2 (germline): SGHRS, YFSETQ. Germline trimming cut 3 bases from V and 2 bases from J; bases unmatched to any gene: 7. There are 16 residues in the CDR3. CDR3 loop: CASSSRTGANTDTQYF. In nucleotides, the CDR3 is TGCGCCAGCAGCTCCCGGACAGGGGCTAACACAGATACGCAGTATTTT.

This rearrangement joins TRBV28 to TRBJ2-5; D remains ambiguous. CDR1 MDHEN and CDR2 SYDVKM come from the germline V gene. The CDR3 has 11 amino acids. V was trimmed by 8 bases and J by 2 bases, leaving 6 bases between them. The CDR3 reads CASSIQETQYF. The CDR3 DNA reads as TGTGCCAGCTCAATTCAAGAGACCCAGTACTTC.

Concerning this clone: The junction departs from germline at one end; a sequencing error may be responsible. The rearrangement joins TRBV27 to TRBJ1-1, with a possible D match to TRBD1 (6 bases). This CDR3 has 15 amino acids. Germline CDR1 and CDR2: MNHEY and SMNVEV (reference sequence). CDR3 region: CAGSLSQGLNTEAFF. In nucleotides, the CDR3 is TGTGCCGGCAGTTTAAGCCAGGGGTTGAACACTGAAGCTTTCTTT.

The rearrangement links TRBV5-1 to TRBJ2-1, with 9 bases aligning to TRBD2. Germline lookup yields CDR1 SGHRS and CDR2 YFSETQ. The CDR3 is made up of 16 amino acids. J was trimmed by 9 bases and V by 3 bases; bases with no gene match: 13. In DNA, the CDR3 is TGCGCCAGCAGCTCCCCACCGGGTAGCGGGGGAGGTGAGCAGTTCTTC. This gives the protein CASSSPPGSGGGEQFF.

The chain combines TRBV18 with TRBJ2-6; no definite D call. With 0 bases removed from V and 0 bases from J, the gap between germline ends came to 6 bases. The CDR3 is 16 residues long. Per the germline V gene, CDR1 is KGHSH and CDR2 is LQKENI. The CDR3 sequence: CASSPPLISGANVLTF. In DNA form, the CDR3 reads TGTGCCAGCTCACCACCCCTTATCTCTGGGGCCAACGTCCTGACTTTC. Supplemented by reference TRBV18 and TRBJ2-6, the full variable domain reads NAGVMQNPRHLVRRRGQEARLRCSPMKGHSHVYWYRQLPEEGLKFMVYLQKENIIDESGMPKERFSAEFPKEGPSILRIQQVVRGDSAAYFCASSPPLISGANVLTFGAGSRLTVL.

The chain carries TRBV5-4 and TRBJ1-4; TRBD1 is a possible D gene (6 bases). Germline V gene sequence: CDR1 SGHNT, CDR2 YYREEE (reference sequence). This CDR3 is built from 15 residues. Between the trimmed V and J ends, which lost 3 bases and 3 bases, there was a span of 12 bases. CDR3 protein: CASSSRGGANEKLFF. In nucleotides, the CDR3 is TGTGCCAGCAGCTCCAGGGGCGGCGCTAATGAAAAACTGTTTTTT.